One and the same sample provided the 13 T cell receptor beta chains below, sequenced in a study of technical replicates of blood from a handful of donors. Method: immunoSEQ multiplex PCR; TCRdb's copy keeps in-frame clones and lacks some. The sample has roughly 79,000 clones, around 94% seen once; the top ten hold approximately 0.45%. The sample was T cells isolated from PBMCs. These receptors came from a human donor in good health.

The CDR3 loop reads CASSFSAVNTEAFF. For the CDR3, the DNA is TGTGCCAGCAGCTTCAGCGCGGTGAACACTGAAGCTTTCTTT. The chain couples TRBV5-4 to TRBJ1-1; D is undetermined. V lost 2 bases to trimming and J lost 0 bases, with 8 bases between them. This CDR3 region has 14 residues. The germline V gene has CDR1 SGHNT and CDR2 YYREEE (reference sequence).

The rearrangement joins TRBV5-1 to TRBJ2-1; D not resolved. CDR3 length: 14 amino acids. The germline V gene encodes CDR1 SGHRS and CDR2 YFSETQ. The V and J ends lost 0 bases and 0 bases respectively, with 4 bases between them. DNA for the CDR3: TGCGCCAGCAGCTTGGACTTCTCCTACAATGAGCAGTTCTTC. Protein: CASSLDFSYNEQFF.

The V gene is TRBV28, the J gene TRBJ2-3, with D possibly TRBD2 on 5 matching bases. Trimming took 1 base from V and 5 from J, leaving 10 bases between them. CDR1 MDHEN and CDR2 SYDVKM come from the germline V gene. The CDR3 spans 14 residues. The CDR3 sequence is CASSLSVRGDTQYF. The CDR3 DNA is TGTGCCAGCAGTTTATCTGTCCGGGGAGATACGCAGTATTTT.

DNA of the CDR3: TGTGCCAGCAGTGCACGCGACAGAGGCGCCGACTACGAGCAGTACTTC. It codes for CASSARDRGADYEQYF. The rearrangement uses TRBV27 and TRBJ2-7; possibly TRBD1 for D (5 bases). V dropped 5 bases and J dropped 3 bases, with 20 bases sitting between them. This CDR3 is 16 amino acids long. CDR1 is MNHEY and CDR2 is SMNVEV in the germline V gene (reference sequence).

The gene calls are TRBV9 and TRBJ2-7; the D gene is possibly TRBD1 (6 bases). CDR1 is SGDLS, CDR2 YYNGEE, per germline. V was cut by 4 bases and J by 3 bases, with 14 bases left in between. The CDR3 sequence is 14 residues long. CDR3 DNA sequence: TGTGCCAGCAGCCCCAGAAAGGACAGCTACGAGCAGTACTTC. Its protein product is CASSPRKDSYEQYF.

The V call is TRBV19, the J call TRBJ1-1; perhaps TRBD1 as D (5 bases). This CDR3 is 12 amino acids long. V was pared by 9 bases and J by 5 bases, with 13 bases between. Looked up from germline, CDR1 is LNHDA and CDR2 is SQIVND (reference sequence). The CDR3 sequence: CASLGASTEAFF. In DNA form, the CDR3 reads TGTGCCAGCCTAGGGGCAAGTACTGAAGCTTTCTTT.

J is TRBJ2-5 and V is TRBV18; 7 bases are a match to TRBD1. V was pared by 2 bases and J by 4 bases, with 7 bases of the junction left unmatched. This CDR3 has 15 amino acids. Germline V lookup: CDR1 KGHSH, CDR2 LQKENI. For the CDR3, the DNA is TGTGCCAGCTCACCAGGACAGGAAGTAGGAGAGACCCAGTACTTC. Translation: CASSPGQEVGETQYF.

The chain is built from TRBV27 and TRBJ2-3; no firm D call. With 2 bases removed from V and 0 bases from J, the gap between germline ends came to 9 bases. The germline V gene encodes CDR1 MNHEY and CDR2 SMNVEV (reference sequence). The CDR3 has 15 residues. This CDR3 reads CASSLKTSSTDTQYF. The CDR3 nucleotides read TGTGCCAGCAGTTTAAAGACTTCTAGCACAGATACGCAGTATTTT.

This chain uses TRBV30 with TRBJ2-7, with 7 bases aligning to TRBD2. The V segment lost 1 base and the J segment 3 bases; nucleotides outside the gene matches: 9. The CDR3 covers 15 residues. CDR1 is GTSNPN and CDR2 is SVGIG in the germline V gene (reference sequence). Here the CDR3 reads CAWSAGLFLSYEQYF. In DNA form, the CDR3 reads TGTGCCTGGAGTGCGGGACTATTCTTAAGCTACGAGCAGTACTTC.

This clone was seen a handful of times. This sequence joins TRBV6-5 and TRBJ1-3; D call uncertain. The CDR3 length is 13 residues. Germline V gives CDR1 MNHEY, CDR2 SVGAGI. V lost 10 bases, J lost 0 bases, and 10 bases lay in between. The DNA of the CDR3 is TGTGCCACATTCATGAGCTCTGGAAACACCATATATTTT. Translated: CATFMSSGNTIYF.

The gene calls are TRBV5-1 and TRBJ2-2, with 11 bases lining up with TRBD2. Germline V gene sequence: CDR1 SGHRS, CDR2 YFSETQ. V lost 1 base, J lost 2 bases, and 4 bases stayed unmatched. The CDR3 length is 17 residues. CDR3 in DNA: TGCGCCAGCAGCTTGTATACTAGCGGGAGTAACACCGGGGAGCTGTTTTTT. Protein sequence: CASSLYTSGSNTGELFF.

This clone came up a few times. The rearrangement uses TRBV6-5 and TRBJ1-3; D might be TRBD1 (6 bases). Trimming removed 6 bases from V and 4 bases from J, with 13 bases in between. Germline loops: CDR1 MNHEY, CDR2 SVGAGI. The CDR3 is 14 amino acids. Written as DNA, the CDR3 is TGTGCCAGCAGGATGGACAGAGAAGGAAACACCATATATTTT. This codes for CASRMDREGNTIYF.

CDR3 sequence (DNA): TGTGCCAGTAGTGTGACGCGGGAGGGGGAGCTGTTTTTT. Translating gives CASSVTREGELFF. The chain has TRBV19 and TRBJ2-2; TRBD2 aligns across 7 bases. The V gene's germline CDR1 is LNHDA and CDR2 SQIVND (reference sequence). Trimming cost V 5 bases and J 8 bases; bases outside gene matches: 5. This CDR3 has 13 residues.